This TCR beta chain was found in a study of blood T cell repertoires in COVID-19. Study in general: COVID-19 samples from acute and convalescent phases originated in the United States, Italy and Spain. T cells, B-cell-depleted T cells, or PBMCs supplied cDNA or gDNA.

The CDR3 sequence is 12 residues long. V lost 7 bases to trimming and J lost 8 bases, with 14 bases between them. Germline lookup yields CDR1 MNHEY and CDR2 SVGAGI. In the source study's methods: Counts of nucleated cells, estimated from reference gene primer amplification, were obtained. Sequenced by immunoSEQ multiplex PCR; TCRdb stores in-frame clones only, minus some. V, J and clone size reflect that table, while D and trimming were determined from the DNA. This sample has around 45,000 clones, with about 89% found just once. V gene TRBV6-5 combines with J gene TRBJ1-1; a possible D gene is TRBD1 (6 bases). The clonotype was recovered from a man between 65 and 85 years old with active COVID-19. The material sequenced was peripheral blood. The DNA of the CDR3 is TGTGCCAGCATCGCACGAACAGGGGAAGCTTTCTTT. Protein: CASIARTGEAFF.